These 21 T cell receptor beta chains share one sample of origin, sequenced in a study of control samples from healthy donors and cancer patients. Method: immunoSEQ multiplex PCR; TCRdb's copy keeps in-frame clones and lacks some. The data hold 55,000 to 80,000 clones, with around 90% observed a single time. The material sequenced was PBMCs. Receptor source: a man between 60 and 70 years old with colorectal cancer.

This clone was counted once. The V gene is TRBV7-2, the J gene TRBJ1-5; D is ambiguous. Germline V gene data show CDR1 as SGHTA and CDR2 as FQGNSA. This CDR3 region has 15 residues. Trimming shortened V by 2 bases and J by 5 bases, and 13 bases separated the two germline ends. The CDR3 protein is CASSLWGGPDQPQHF. The CDR3 bases are TGTGCCAGCAGCTTATGGGGTGGGCCCGATCAGCCCCAGCATTTT.

This clone occurred once. J is TRBJ2-2 and V is TRBV11-1, with D possibly matching TRBD2 (5 bases). From germline, CDR1 is SGHAT and CDR2 FQDESV (reference sequence). The CDR3 runs to 13 residues. The ends were cut back, 8 bases at V and 6 bases at J, with 13 bases in the middle. As DNA, the CDR3 is TGTGCCAGCCGGGAAGCGCAACCCGGGGAGCTGTTTTTT. It specifies CASREAQPGELFF.

This clone has a single count. V gene TRBV7-2 combines with J gene TRBJ1-2; D is uncertain. In germline, CDR1 is SGHTA, CDR2 FQGNSA. The CDR3 runs to 15 residues. Trimming stripped 0 bases from V and 4 bases from J, with 12 bases between. CDR3 loop: CASSLAVGSTYGYTF. DNA for the CDR3: TGTGCCAGCAGCTTAGCGGTCGGATCGACCTATGGCTACACCTTC.

The chain carries TRBV6-6 and TRBJ2-3; D perhaps matches TRBD2 (5 bases). Germline V gene lookup returns CDR1 MNHNY and CDR2 SVGAGI (reference sequence). This CDR3 is built from 12 residues. The V end was cut by 7 bases, the J end by 4 bases, with 9 bases between. CDR3 DNA sequence: TGTGCCAGCACCCTCGGGGCAGATACGCAGTATTTT. It is translated as CASTLGADTQYF.

The J gene is TRBJ1-2, the V gene TRBV6-5, with D maybe TRBD1 (6 bases). Trimming took 5 bases from V and 6 from J, leaving 13 bases between them. Germline CDR1 is MNHEY and CDR2 is SVGAGI. CDR3 length: 13 amino acids. CDR3: CASSLQGFDGYTF. In nucleotides, the CDR3 is TGTGCCAGCAGTCTTCAGGGGTTCGATGGCTACACCTTC.

This sequence joins TRBV7-6 and TRBJ1-3; D is ambiguous. The V gene's germline CDR1 is SGHVS and CDR2 FNYEAQ. The CDR3 runs 15 residues. Trimming removed 5 bases at V and 1 base at J, with 12 bases between. CDR3 protein: CASSNAAGSGNTIYF. The DNA for the CDR3 is TGTGCCAGCAGCAACGCCGCGGGGTCTGGAAACACCATATATTTT. Full variable domain (outside the CDR3, taken from reference TRBV7-6 and TRBJ1-3): GAGVSQSPRYKVTKRGQDVALRCDPISGHVSLYWYRQALGQGPEFLTYFNYEAQQDKSGLPNDRFSAERPEGSISTLTIQRTEQRDSAMYRCASSNAAGSGNTIYFGEGSWLTVV.

This clone has just one count. This specimen includes other DNA sequences encoding the same CDR3. The rearrangement joins TRBV9 to TRBJ1-2; D unclear. Germline V lookup: CDR1 SGDLS, CDR2 YYNGEE. Deletions cut 0 bases from V and 2 bases from J, with 8 bases between. CDR3 size: 14 residues. The CDR3 sequence is CASSVGGGNYGYTF. The CDR3 nucleotides read TGTGCCAGCAGCGTAGGGGGAGGAAACTATGGCTACACCTTC.

The genes are TRBV4-3 and TRBJ1-2; possibly TRBD1 for D (5 bases). Germline lookup yields CDR1 LGHNA and CDR2 YSLEER. The CDR3 is 16 residues long. Trimming pared 1 base from V and 0 bases from J, leaving 12 bases between. DNA for the CDR3: TGCGCCAGCAGCCAAGGACGGGACGTCCCTAACTATGGCTACACCTTC. As protein: CASSQGRDVPNYGYTF.

This clone was observed a handful of times. CDR3 nucleotide sequence: TGTGCCAGCAGTACTCAACCAGTACTGGCTGAAGCTTTCTTT. Protein: CASSTQPVLAEAFF. V and J are TRBV2 and TRBJ1-1; D ambiguous. Germline V gives CDR1 SNHLY, CDR2 FYNNEI. This CDR3 region has 14 residues. Trimming removed 5 bases from V and 6 bases from J, with 16 bases in between.

On this clone itself: In the same sample, other DNA sequences code for this CDR3. The V gene is TRBV2, the J gene TRBJ2-1, with D uncertain. The CDR3 contains 11 residues. V lost 11 bases and J 4 bases, leaving 9 bases between the germline ends. Germline CDR1 is SNHLY and CDR2 is FYNNEI. CDR3 DNA: TGTGCCTCTACGATATACAATGAGCAGTTCTTC. Translation: CASTIYNEQFF.

The V call is TRBV11-3, the J call TRBJ2-1; 12 bases fit TRBD2. The CDR3 is 15 amino acids. Germline loops: CDR1 SGHNT, CDR2 YENEEA. Trimming removed 5 bases from V and 5 bases from J; junction bases left unmatched: 4. The CDR3 loop is CASSRLAGANNEQFF. The CDR3 nucleotides read TGTGCCAGCAGCCGACTAGCGGGGGCTAACAATGAGCAGTTCTTC.

The chain employs TRBV6-1 and TRBJ2-7; D is unresolved. The germline V gene encodes CDR1 MNHNS and CDR2 SASEGT. The CDR3 spans 11 residues. With 3 bases removed from V and 3 bases from J, the gap between germline ends came to 3 bases. The CDR3 sequence is CASSDNYEQYF. Written as DNA, the CDR3 is TGTGCCAGCAGTGATAACTACGAGCAGTACTTC.

For the CDR3, the DNA is TGCGCCAGCAGATCAGGGGGAGGCACTGAAGCTTTCTTT. As protein: CASRSGGGTEAFF. This chain joins TRBV5-1 and TRBJ1-1, with 7 positions matching TRBD1. Germline values: CDR1 SGHRS, CDR2 YFSETQ. The CDR3 runs 13 residues. The junction had 5 bases not matched to a gene; V was cut back by 5 bases and J by 4 bases. The full variable domain, in which reference TRBV5-1 and TRBJ1-1 provide the parts outside the CDR3, is KAGVTQTPRYLIKTRGQQVTLSCSPISGHRSVSWYQQTPGQGLQFLFEYFSETQRNKGNFPGRFSGRQFSNSRSEMNVSTLELGDSALYLCASRSGGGTEAFFGQGTRLTVV.

This chain uses TRBV11-1 with TRBJ2-7; 11 bases fit TRBD1. V was clipped by 0 bases and J by 4 bases; unmatched bases: 2. Germline CDR1 is SGHAT and CDR2 is FQDESV (reference sequence). The CDR3 has 15 amino acids. CDR3 sequence: CASSLAGTGGYEQYF. The CDR3 region has the DNA TGTGCCAGCAGCTTAGCCGGGACAGGGGGTTACGAGCAGTACTTC.

The CDR3 reads CASSPQSRLAGVTGELFF. The DNA of the CDR3 is TGTGCCAGCAGCCCCCAATCACGACTAGCGGGGGTCACCGGGGAGCTGTTTTTT. V and J are TRBV7-3 and TRBJ2-2, with 12 bases identical to TRBD2. Germline V gene sequence: CDR1 SGHTA, CDR2 FQGTGA. The junction had 11 bases not matched to a gene; V was cut back by 5 bases and J by 4 bases. There are 18 residues in the CDR3. The full variable domain, rest sourced from reference TRBV7-3 and TRBJ2-2, is GAGVSQTPSNKVTEKGKYVELRCDPISGHTALYWYRQSLGQGPEFLIYFQGTGAADDSGLPNDRFFAVRPEGSVSTLKIQRTERGDSAVYLCASSPQSRLAGVTGELFFGEGSRLTVL.

The chain is built from TRBV11-2 and TRBJ1-5; D remains ambiguous. V was shortened by 2 bases and J by 5 bases, with 7 bases between the two germline ends. Germline loops: CDR1 SGHAT, CDR2 FQNNGV. The CDR3 has 13 residues. The CDR3: CASSLSPDQPQHF. CDR3 nucleotides: TGTGCCAGCAGCTTAAGTCCGGATCAGCCCCAGCATTTT.

The chain is built from TRBV3-1 (or the pseudogene TRBV3-2) and TRBJ1-5, with TRBD1 matching over 9 bases. Germline V gene data show CDR1 as LGHDT and CDR2 as YNNKEL (reference sequence). J was trimmed by 6 bases and V by 1 base; bases with no gene match: 4. CDR3 length equals 15 residues. The CDR3 nucleotides are TGTGCCAGCAGCCAAGGGGACAGGGTGGGTCAGCCCCAGCATTTT. It codes for CASSQGDRVGQPQHF.

V usage is TRBV6-6 and J usage is TRBJ1-3; TRBD1 is a possible D gene (5 bases). Germline loops: CDR1 MNHNY, CDR2 SVGAGI (reference sequence). CDR3 length equals 16 residues. Trimming cost V 7 bases and J 7 bases, with 23 bases left between them. The CDR3 sequence is CASNQNDRPLGNTIYF. CDR3 bases: TGTGCCAGCAACCAGAACGACAGACCCCTCGGGAACACCATATATTTT.

J is TRBJ2-1 and V is TRBV7-3; D may be TRBD2 (6 bases). CDR1 and CDR2 (germline): SGHTA, FQGTGA. The CDR3 loop spans 16 amino acids. The CDR3 loop reads CGGALVMAVYGNEQFF. The CDR3 bases are TGTGGCGGGGCGCTAGTGATGGCGGTTTACGGCAATGAGCAGTTCTTC.

The J gene is TRBJ2-6, the V gene TRBV3-1 (or the pseudogene TRBV3-2); D remains ambiguous. The CDR3 consists of 16 residues. Germline V gives CDR1 LGHDT, CDR2 YNNKEL (reference sequence). V was cut by 1 base and J by 2 bases, with 9 bases left in between. For the CDR3, the DNA is TGTGCCAGCAGCCAAGGTTGGATCCCTGGGGCCAACGTCCTGACTTTC. It specifies CASSQGWIPGANVLTF.

The rearrangement uses TRBV7-9 and TRBJ1-2; TRBD1 might be the D (5 bases). The CDR3 runs 14 residues. Germline CDR1 and CDR2: SEHNR and FQNEAQ (reference sequence). V was shortened by 3 bases and J by 7 bases, with 15 bases between the two germline ends. The CDR3 region has the DNA TGTGCCAGCAGCTTCAAAGAGGGGTTTTCTGGCTACACCTTC. Translation: CASSFKEGFSGYTF.